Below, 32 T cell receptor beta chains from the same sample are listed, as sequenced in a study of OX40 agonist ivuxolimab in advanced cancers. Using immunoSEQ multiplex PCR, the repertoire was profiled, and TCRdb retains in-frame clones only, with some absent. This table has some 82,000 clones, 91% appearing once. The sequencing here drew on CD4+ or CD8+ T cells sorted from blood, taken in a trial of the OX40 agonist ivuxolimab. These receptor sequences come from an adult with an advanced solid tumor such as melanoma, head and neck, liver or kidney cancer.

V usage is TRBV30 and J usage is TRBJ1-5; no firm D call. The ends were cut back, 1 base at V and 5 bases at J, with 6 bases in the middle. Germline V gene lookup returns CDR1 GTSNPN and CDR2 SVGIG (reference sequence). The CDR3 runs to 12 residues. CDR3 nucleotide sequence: TGTGCCTGGAGTGGGCAGCATCAGCCCCAGCATTTT. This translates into CAWSGQHQPQHF. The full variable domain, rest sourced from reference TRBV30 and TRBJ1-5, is SQTIHQWPATLVQPVGSPLSLECTVEGTSNPNLYWYRQAAGRGLQLLFYSVGIGQISSEVPQNLSASRPQDRQFILSSKKLLLSDSGFYLCAWSGQHQPQHFGDGTRLSIL.

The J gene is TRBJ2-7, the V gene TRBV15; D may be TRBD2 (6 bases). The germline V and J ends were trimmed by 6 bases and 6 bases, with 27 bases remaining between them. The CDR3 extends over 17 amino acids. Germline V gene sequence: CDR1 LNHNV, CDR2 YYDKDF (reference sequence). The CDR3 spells CATSSNSWDSTSPEQYF. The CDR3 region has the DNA TGTGCCACCAGTAGTAATTCTTGGGACTCCACCTCCCCCGAGCAGTACTTC.

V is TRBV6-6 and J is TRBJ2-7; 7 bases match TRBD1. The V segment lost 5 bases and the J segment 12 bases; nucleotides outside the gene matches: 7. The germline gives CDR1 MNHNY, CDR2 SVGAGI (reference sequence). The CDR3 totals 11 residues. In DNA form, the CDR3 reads TGTGCCAGCAGTGCCAGGGACAGCTTGTACTTC. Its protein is CASSARDSLYF.

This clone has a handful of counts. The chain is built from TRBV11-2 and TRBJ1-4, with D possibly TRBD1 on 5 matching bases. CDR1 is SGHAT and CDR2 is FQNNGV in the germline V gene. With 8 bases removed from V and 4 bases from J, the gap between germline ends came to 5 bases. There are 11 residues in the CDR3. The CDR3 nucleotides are TGTGCCAGCCAGGGTAATGAAAAACTGTTTTTT. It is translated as CASQGNEKLFF.

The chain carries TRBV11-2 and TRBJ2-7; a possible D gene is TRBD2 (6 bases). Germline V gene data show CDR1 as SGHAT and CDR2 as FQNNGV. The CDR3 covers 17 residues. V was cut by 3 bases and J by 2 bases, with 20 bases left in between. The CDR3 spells CASSFSGTGGVAYEQYF. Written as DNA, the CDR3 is TGTGCCAGCAGCTTTAGTGGGACCGGAGGGGTCGCCTACGAGCAGTACTTC. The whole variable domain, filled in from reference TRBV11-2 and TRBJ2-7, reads EAGVAQSPRYKIIEKRQSVAFWCNPISGHATLYWYQQILGQGPKLLIQFQNNGVVDDSQLPKDRFSAERLKGVDSTLKIQPAKLEDSAVYLCASSFSGTGGVAYEQYFGPGTRLTVT.

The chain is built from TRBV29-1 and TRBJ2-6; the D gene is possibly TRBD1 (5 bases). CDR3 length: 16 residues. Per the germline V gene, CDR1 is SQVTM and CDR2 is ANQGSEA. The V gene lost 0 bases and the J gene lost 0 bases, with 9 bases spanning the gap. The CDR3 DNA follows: TGCAGCGTTGAAGAATGGGGCAACTCTGGGGCCAACGTCCTGACTTTC. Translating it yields CSVEEWGNSGANVLTF.

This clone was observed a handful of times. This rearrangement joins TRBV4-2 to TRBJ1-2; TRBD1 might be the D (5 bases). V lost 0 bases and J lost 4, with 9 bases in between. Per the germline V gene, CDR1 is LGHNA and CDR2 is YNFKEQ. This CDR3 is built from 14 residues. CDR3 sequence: CASSQDLGTYGYTF. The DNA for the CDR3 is TGTGCCAGCAGCCAAGATCTTGGGACCTATGGCTACACCTTC.

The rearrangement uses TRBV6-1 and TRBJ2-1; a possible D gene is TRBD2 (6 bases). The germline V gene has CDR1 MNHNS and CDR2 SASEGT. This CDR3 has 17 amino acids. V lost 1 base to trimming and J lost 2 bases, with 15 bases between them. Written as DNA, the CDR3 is TGTGCCAGCAGTGAAGAGTTAACTAGCCGGCCCTACAATGAGCAGTTCTTC. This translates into CASSEELTSRPYNEQFF.

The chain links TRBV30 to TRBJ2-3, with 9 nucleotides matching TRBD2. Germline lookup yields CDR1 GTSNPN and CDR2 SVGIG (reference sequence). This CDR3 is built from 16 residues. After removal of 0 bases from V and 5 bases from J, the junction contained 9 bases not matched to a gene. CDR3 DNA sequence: TGTGCCTGGAGTGTCCCTCGGACTAGCGAGTTAGATACGCAGTATTTT. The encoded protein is CAWSVPRTSELDTQYF.

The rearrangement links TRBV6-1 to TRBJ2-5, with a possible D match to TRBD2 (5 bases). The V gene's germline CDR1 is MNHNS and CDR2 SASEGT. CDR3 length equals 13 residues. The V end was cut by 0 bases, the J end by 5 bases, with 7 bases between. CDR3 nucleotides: TGTGCCAGCAGTGAAGCTCCGGGGGAGACCCAGTACTTC. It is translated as CASSEAPGETQYF.

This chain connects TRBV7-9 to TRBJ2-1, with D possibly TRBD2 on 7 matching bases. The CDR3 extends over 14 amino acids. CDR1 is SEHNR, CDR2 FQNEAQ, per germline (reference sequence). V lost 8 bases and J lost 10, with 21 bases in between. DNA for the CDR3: TGTGCCAGCTTCCCGGTAGGGGGGGCCGGGGAGCAGTTCTTC. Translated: CASFPVGGAGEQFF.

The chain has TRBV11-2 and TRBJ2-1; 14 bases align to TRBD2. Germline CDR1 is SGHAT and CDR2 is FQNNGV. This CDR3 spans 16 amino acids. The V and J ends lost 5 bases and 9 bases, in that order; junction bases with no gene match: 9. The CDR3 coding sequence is TGTGCCAGCAGCCCTAGGTCCGGACTAGCGGGAGGTGAGCAGTTCTTC. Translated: CASSPRSGLAGGEQFF.

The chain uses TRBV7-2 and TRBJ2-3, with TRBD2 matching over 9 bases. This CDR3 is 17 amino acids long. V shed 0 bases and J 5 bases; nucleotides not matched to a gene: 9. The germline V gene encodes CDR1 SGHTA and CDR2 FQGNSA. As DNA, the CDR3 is TGTGCCAGCAGCTTAGCAGGTCGAGCGGGAGGACTAGATACGCAGTATTTT. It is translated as CASSLAGRAGGLDTQYF. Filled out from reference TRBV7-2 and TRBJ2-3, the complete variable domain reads GAGVSQSPSNKVTEKGKDVELRCDPISGHTALYWYRQSLGQGLEFLIYFQGNSAPDKSGLPSDRFSAERTGGSVSTLTIQRTQQEDSAVYLCASSLAGRAGGLDTQYFGPGTRLTVL.

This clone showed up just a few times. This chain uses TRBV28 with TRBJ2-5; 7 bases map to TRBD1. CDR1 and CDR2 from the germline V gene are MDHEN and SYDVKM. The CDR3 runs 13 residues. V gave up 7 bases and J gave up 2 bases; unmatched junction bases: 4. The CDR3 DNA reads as TGTGCCAGCAATACAGGGGCACAAGAGACCCAGTACTTC. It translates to CASNTGAQETQYF. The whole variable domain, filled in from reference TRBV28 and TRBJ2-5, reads DVKVTQSSRYLVKRTGEKVFLECVQDMDHENMFWYRQDPGLGLRLIYFSYDVKMKEKGDIPEGYSVSREKKERFSLILESASTNQTSMYLCASNTGAQETQYFGPGTRLLVL.

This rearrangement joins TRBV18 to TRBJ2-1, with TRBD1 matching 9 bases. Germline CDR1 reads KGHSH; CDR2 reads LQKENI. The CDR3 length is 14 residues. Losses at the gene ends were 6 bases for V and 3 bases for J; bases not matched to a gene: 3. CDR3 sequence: CASSGGQGYNEQFF. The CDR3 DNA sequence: TGTGCCAGCTCCGGGGGACAGGGCTACAATGAGCAGTTCTTC. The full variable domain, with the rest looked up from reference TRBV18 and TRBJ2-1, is NAGVMQNPRHLVRRRGQEARLRCSPMKGHSHVYWYRQLPEEGLKFMVYLQKENIIDESGMPKERFSAEFPKEGPSILRIQQVVRGDSAAYFCASSGGQGYNEQFFGPGTRLTVL.

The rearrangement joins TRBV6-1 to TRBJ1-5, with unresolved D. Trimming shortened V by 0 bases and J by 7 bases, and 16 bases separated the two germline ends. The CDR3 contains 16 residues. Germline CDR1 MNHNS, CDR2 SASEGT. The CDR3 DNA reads TGTGCCAGCAGTGAAGCCCCCCCCCTGATAACCCAGCCCCAGCATTTT. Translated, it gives CASSEAPPLITQPQHF.

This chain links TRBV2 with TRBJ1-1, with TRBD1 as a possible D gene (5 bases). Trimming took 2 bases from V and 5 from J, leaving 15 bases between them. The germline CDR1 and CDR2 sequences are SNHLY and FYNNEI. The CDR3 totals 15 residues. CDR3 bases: TGTGCCAGCAGTGAACGAGGGGACGGTAGTACTGAAGCTTTCTTT. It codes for CASSERGDGSTEAFF. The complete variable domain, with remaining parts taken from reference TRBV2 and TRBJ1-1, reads EPEVTQTPSHQVTQMGQEVILRCVPISNHLYFYWYRQILGQKVEFLVSFYNNEISEKSEIFDDQFSVERPDGSNFTLKIRSTKLEDSAMYFCASSERGDGSTEAFFGQGTRLTVV.

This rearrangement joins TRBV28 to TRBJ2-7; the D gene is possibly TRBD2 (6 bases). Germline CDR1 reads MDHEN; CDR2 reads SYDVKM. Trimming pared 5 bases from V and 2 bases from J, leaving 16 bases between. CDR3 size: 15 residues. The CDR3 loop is CASSPQTPGAYEQYF. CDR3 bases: TGTGCCAGCAGTCCCCAAACCCCGGGAGCCTACGAGCAGTACTTC.

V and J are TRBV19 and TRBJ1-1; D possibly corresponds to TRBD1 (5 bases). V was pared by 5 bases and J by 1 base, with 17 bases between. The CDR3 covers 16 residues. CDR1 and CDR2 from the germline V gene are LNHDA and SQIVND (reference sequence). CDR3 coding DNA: TGTGCCAGTAGTTTTGTCCCCGGGACGAGGAACACTGAAGCTTTCTTT. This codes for CASSFVPGTRNTEAFF.

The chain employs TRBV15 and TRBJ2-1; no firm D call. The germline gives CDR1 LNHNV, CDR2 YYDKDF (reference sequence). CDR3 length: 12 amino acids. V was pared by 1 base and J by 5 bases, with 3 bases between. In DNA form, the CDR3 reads TGTGCCACCAGCAGAGCGCACAATGAGCAGTTCTTC. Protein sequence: CATSRAHNEQFF.

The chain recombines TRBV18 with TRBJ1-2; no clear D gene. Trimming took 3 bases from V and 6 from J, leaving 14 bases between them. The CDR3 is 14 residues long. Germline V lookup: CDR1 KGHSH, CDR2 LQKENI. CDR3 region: CASSPDQALDGYTF. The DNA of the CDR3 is TGTGCCAGCTCACCTGATCAGGCACTTGATGGCTACACCTTC.

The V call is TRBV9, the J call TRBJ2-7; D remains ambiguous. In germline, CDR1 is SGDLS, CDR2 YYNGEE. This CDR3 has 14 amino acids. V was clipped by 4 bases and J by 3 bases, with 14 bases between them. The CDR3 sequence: CASSPSPRHYEQYF. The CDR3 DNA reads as TGTGCCAGCAGCCCATCGCCGCGGCACTACGAGCAGTACTTC.

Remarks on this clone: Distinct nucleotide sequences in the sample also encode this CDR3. CDR3: CASSVGLAGAPYNEQFF. The CDR3 DNA reads TGTGCCAGCAGCGTAGGACTAGCGGGAGCCCCCTACAATGAGCAGTTCTTC. The genes are TRBV9 and TRBJ2-1, with 12 bases that match TRBD2. J lost 2 bases, V lost 0 bases, and 3 bases had no gene match. CDR3 length: 17 residues. Germline CDR1 is SGDLS and CDR2 is YYNGEE.

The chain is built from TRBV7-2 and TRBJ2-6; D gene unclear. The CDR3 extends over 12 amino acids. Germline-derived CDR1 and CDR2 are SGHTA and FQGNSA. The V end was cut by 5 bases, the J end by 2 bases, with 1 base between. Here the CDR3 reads CASSPGANVLTF. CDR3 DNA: TGTGCCAGCAGCCCTGGGGCCAACGTCCTGACTTTC.

As DNA, the CDR3 is TGTGCCAGCAGCTTAGGAGGACAGCTCTACACCTTC. This encodes CASSLGGQLYTF. The V and J genes are TRBV7-2 and TRBJ1-2; weak D call: TRBD1 (6 bases). The CDR3 is made up of 12 amino acids. The germline V and J ends were trimmed by 1 base and 10 bases, with 10 bases remaining between them. Germline lookup yields CDR1 SGHTA and CDR2 FQGNSA. Variable domain in full (rest from reference TRBV7-2 and TRBJ1-2): GAGVSQSPSNKVTEKGKDVELRCDPISGHTALYWYRQSLGQGLEFLIYFQGNSAPDKSGLPSDRFSAERTGGSVSTLTIQRTQQEDSAVYLCASSLGGQLYTFGSGTRLTVV.

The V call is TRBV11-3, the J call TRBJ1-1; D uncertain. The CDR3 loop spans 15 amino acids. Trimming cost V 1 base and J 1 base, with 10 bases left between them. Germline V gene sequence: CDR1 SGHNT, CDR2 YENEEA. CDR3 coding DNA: TGTGCCAGCAGCTTAGCGGCGGGCCGGAACACTGAAGCTTTCTTT. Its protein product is CASSLAAGRNTEAFF.

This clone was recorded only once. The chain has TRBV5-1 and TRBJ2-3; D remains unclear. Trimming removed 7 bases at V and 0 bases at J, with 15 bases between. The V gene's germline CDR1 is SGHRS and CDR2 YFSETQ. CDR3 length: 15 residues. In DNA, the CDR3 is TGCGCCAGCGCCGAAGAGGTTTCGAGCACAGATACGCAGTATTTT. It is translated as CASAEEVSSTDTQYF. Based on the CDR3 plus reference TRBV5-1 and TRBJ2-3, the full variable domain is KAGVTQTPRYLIKTRGQQVTLSCSPISGHRSVSWYQQTPGQGLQFLFEYFSETQRNKGNFPGRFSGRQFSNSRSEMNVSTLELGDSALYLCASAEEVSSTDTQYFGPGTRLTVL.

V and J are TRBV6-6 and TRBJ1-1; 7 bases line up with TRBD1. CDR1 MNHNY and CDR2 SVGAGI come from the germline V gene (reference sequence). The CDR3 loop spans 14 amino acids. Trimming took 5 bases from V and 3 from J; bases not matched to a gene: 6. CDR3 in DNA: TGTGCCAGCAGTCGACAGGGTTCGGACACTGAAGCTTTCTTT. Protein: CASSRQGSDTEAFF.

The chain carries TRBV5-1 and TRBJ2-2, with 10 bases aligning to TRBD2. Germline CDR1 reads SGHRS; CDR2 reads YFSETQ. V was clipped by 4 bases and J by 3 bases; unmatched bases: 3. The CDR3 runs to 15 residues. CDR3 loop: CASSPSGRDTGELFF. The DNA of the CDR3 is TGCGCCAGCAGCCCTAGCGGGAGAGACACCGGGGAGCTGTTTTTT.

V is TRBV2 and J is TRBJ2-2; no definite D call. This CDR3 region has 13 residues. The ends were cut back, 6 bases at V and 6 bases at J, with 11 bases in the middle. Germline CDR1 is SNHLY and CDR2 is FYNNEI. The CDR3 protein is CASRQYGSGELFF. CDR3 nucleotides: TGTGCCAGCAGGCAGTACGGCTCCGGGGAGCTGTTTTTT.

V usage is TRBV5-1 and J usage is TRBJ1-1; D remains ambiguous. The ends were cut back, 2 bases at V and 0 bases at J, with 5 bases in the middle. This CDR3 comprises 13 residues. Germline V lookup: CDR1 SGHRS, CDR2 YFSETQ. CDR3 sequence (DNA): TGCGCCAGCAGCTTCGAAATGAACACTGAAGCTTTCTTT. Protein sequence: CASSFEMNTEAFF. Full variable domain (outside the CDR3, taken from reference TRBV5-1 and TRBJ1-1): KAGVTQTPRYLIKTRGQQVTLSCSPISGHRSVSWYQQTPGQGLQFLFEYFSETQRNKGNFPGRFSGRQFSNSRSEMNVSTLELGDSALYLCASSFEMNTEAFFGQGTRLTVV.

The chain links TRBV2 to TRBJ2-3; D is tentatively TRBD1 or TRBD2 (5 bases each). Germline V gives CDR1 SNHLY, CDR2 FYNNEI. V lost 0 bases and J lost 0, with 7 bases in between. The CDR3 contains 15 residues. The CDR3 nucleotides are TGTGCCAGCAGTGAAGCGGGGACCAGCACAGATACGCAGTATTTT. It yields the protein CASSEAGTSTDTQYF.